This passage covers 5 T cell receptor beta chains from one sample sequenced in a study of T-cell memory formation after mild COVID-19. TCRdb reprocessed the 5' RACE reads via MiXCR and lists one record per CDR3 protein. The sample shows 250,000 to 350,000 distinct CDR3 sequences, roughly 15% of them seen only once. Material: PBMCs or a T cell subset sorted from them (not recorded which). The receptors shown here come from a man aged 18 to 30 who had mild COVID-19 (a few samples of this study predate the infection). Cell type and time point are not known.

This clonotype was observed a few times. V and J are TRBV7-2 and TRBJ2-3, with TRBD1 identical over 8 bases. Germline V gene lookup returns CDR1 SGHTA and CDR2 FQGNSA. V was clipped by 5 bases and J by 9 bases; unmatched bases: 13. CDR3 length: 15 amino acids. CDR3 amino acids: CASSPSSGQGSTQYF. The CDR3 nucleotides read TGTGCCAGCAGCCCTAGTAGCGGACAGGGCTCGACGCAGTATTTT.

The chain carries TRBV20-1 and TRBJ1-5; no definite D call. Germline-derived CDR1 and CDR2 are DFQATT and SNEGSKA (reference sequence). The V end was cut by 6 bases, the J end by 0 bases, with 15 bases between. The length of the CDR3 is 15 residues. The CDR3 DNA sequence: TGCAGTGCCCCGCTTGGACTGTATAGCAATCAGCCCCAGCATTTT. Protein: CSAPLGLYSNQPQHF.

A note on this clonotype: At one boundary the junction diverges from the germline segment, which might be a read error. The V call is TRBV7-7, the J call TRBJ2-3, with 7 bases lining up with TRBD2. The CDR3 extends over 17 amino acids. Germline V CDR1 and CDR2: SSHAT, FNYEAQ (reference sequence). The DNA for the CDR3 is TGTGCTAGCAGCCGGACGTCGGGGAGGGGTACCATGGATACGCAGTATTTT. Protein product: CASSRTSGRGTMDTQYF.

This chain uses TRBV4-3 with TRBJ1-2, with unresolved D. CDR1 is LGHNA, CDR2 YSLEER, per germline. The V and J ends lost 1 base and 5 bases respectively, with 14 bases between them. The CDR3 has 15 residues. This CDR3 reads CASSQAVGQSYGYTF. The CDR3 coding sequence is TGCGCCAGCAGCCAAGCGGTCGGCCAGAGTTATGGCTACACCTTC.

In its sample, this clonotype was seen a few times. V is TRBV4-3 and J is TRBJ2-6; TRBD2 is a possible D gene (7 bases). CDR3 size: 16 residues. Trimming pared 4 bases from V and 3 bases from J, leaving 13 bases between. From germline, CDR1 is LGHNA and CDR2 YSLEER. CDR3 sequence reads: CASSPGGGGGANVLTF. The CDR3 DNA follows: TGCGCCAGCAGCCCTGGGGGGGGCGGTGGGGCCAACGTCCTGACTTTC.